This T cell receptor beta chain derives from a study of CD8+ T cells in alopecia areata. Study in general: Treatment of the treated patients consisted of oral tofacitinib, 5 to 10 mg twice daily.

PBMCs yielded sorted CD4+ and CD8+ T cells. Concerning this clone itself: Its specificity is unknown.

Points from the study as a whole: In lesional scalp, particularly from alopecia totalis/universalis, clonality was higher than in normal scalp. Scalp sample sequencing also detects resident alphabeta T cells of normal skin.

cDNA serving as the sequencing template came from extracted, reverse transcribed RNA. TCRdb's copy holds only in-frame clones and misses some; the assay was immunoSEQ multiplex PCR. The sample lists a few hundred thousand clones; less than 80% were seen once. The CDR3 length is 12 residues. From germline, CDR1 is GTSNPN and CDR2 SVGIG (reference sequence). V lost 3 bases, J lost 14 bases, and 14 bases lay in between. The clonotype was recovered from a human donor with alopecia areata. This specimen was CD4+ T cells sorted from blood, taken at week 0. V is TRBV30 and J is TRBJ1-6; no firm D call. The CDR3 spells CAWRADRATLHF. In nucleotides, the CDR3 is TGTGCCTGGAGGGCCGACCGGGCTACCCTCCACTTT.